This TCR beta chain was profiled in a study of identifying expanded T cells in peripheral blood. Study-wide results and caveats: Clone count variance between roughly 2-week samples rose with total template count. Technical replicates showed approximately 1.2 changed clones; approximately two weeks about 16.4; four weeks 19.

In the case of this clone: Its antigen is still unknown.

Profiling relied on immunoSEQ multiplex PCR, and the TCRdb table lists in-frame clones only, not all of them. The data contain under 95,000 clones, 75% to 90% of them singletons. No infections or other immune events were documented during collection. This CDR3 is 14 amino acids long. Trimming left V 6 bases short and J 0 bases short, with 8 bases between. The germline gives CDR1 MRHNA, CDR2 SNTAGT. Input material: blood. The receptor's source is a person aged 18 to 75 in good health. The chain uses TRBV6-4 and TRBJ2-2; no clear D gene. This chain's CDR3 is CASRVLANTGELFF. DNA for the CDR3: TGTGCCAGCAGAGTTCTAGCGAACACCGGGGAGCTGTTTTTT.